These 7 T cell receptor beta chains came from one sample sequenced in a study of cytomegalovirus exposure and HLA in healthy donors. PCR employed 60 Vbeta and 13 Jbeta primers. The table came from immunoSEQ multiplex PCR; TCRdb's copy has only in-frame clones and leaves some out. The data hold about 150,000 clones, with 82% observed a single time. The sample was PBMCs. These receptors were collected from a woman aged 45-65 years in good health and CMV-seropositive.

This clone was seen only once. The chain employs TRBV11-2 and TRBJ2-1; 13 bases match TRBD2. The length of the CDR3 is 15 residues. Germline CDR1 is SGHAT and CDR2 is FQNNGV. The V and J ends lost 5 bases and 9 bases, in that order; junction bases with no gene match: 7. CDR3 DNA sequence: TGTGCCAGCAGCGGTGGGACTAGCGGGGTCGGTGAGCAGTTCTTC. The encoded protein is CASSGGTSGVGEQFF.

A single count supports this clone. The chain carries TRBV2 and TRBJ1-2; D is perhaps TRBD1 (6 bases). Per the germline V gene, CDR1 is SNHLY and CDR2 is FYNNEI. V was cut by 5 bases and J by 7 bases, with 14 bases left in between. The CDR3 is made up of 13 amino acids. CDR3 sequence: CASSPSQGFGYTF. CDR3 DNA sequence: TGTGCCAGCAGTCCGTCACAGGGTTTTGGCTACACCTTC.

The J gene is TRBJ2-3, the V gene TRBV7-3, with 7 bases matching TRBD2. The V gene's germline CDR1 is SGHTA and CDR2 FQGTGA. The CDR3 consists of 16 residues. V shed 3 bases, J shed 2 bases, and the junction held 8 bases outside the gene matches. The CDR3 bases are TGTGCCAGCAGCTTGCGGGGCGGGGGACCCACAGATACGCAGTATTTT. Protein sequence: CASSLRGGGPTDTQYF.

V gene TRBV7-9 combines with J gene TRBJ1-3, with 8 bases lining up with TRBD1. The ends lost 1 base at V and 0 bases at J; junction bases unmatched: 8. The CDR3 covers 18 residues. The germline CDR1 and CDR2 sequences are SEHNR and FQNEAQ (reference sequence). The CDR3 bases are TGTGCCAGCAGCTTAGGTCGGGACAGGACCTTCTCTGGAAACACCATATATTTT. This codes for CASSLGRDRTFSGNTIYF.

This rearrangement joins TRBV27 to TRBJ1-3; D not certain. CDR3 size: 15 residues. V lost 4 bases and J lost 3, with 13 bases in between. Germline V gene sequence: CDR1 MNHEY, CDR2 SMNVEV (reference sequence). The DNA of the CDR3 is TGTGCCAGCAGTTCCAGGCCCCTGGGTGGAAACACCATATATTTT. Its translation is CASSSRPLGGNTIYF.

V is TRBV18 and J is TRBJ2-4, with 10 bases identical to TRBD1. Germline V lookup: CDR1 KGHSH, CDR2 LQKENI. The ends lost 2 bases at V and 11 bases at J; junction bases unmatched: 6. The CDR3 is 14 amino acids. The CDR3 spells CASSPETGGSVQYF. As DNA, the CDR3 is TGTGCCAGCTCACCAGAGACAGGGGGCTCTGTTCAGTACTTC.

This clone was seen more than once but under ten times. The V and J genes are TRBV28 and TRBJ2-2, with 10 positions matching TRBD2. Unmatched junction bases numbered 9, after V lost 4 bases and J lost 4 bases. The V gene's germline CDR1 is MDHEN and CDR2 SYDVKM. The CDR3 consists of 17 residues. This chain's CDR3 is CASSSTTTSGFTGELFF. In DNA form, the CDR3 reads TGTGCCAGCAGTTCAACTACGACTAGCGGGTTCACCGGGGAGCTGTTTTTT.